This TCR beta chain is from a study of regulatory T cells in long-lasting Graves disease. Sequencing libraries for TCR beta were prepared with iRepertoire HTBI primers and Arm-PCR of CDR3 regions. MiXCR, applied by TCRdb to the multiplex PCR reads, yields one record per CDR3 protein. The top ten hold around 7.6% of the sample, which has about 430,000 distinct CDR3 sequences, approximately 16% seen once. Time point described: newly diagnosed GD, antithyroid drugs for less than 3 months. PBMC-extracted RNA yielded the TCR library. Germline lookup yields CDR1 SGHDT and CDR2 YYEEEE. The V end was cut by 3 bases, the J end by 1 base, with 13 bases between. The CDR3 consists of 15 residues. The same sample was also used in a study of T cells in Graves' hyperthyroidism and ophthalmopathy. That study reports: The HTBI primer set was used in a first-round RT-PCR of the TCR CDR3. Appearing also in blood were most of the thyroid clonotypes expanded above 0.001.

The gene calls are TRBV5-6 and TRBJ2-5, with D possibly called TRBD1 or TRBD2 (5 bases each). The sample consisted of peripheral blood mononuclear cells (PBMCs), taken at new diagnosis, from a patient treated with antithyroid drugs. The sequence derives from a woman between 40 and 50 years old with Graves disease. CDR3 in amino acids: CASSSGHYPQETQYF. The CDR3 region has the DNA TGTGCCAGCAGCTCGGGGCACTATCCCCAAGAGACCCAGTACTTC. The variable domain in full, with the rest retrieved from reference TRBV5-6 and TRBJ2-5, is DAGVTQSPTHLIKTRGQQVTLRCSPKSGHDTVSWYQQALGQGPQFIFQYYEEEERQRGNFPDRFSGHQFPNYSSELNVNALLLGDSALYLCASSSGHYPQETQYFGPGTRLLVL.